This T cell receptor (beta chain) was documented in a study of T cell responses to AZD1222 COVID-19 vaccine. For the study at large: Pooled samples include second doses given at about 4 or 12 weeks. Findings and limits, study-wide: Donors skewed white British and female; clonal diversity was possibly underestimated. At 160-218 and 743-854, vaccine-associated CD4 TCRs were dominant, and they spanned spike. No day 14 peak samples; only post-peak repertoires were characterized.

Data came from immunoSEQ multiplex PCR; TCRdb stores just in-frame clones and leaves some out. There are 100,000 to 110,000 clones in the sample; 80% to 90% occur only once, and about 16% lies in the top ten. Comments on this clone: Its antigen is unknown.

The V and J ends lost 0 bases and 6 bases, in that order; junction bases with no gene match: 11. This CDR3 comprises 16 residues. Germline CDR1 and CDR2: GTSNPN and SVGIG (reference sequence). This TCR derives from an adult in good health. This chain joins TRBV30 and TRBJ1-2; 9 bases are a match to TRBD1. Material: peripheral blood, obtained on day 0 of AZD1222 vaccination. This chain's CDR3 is CAWSVQGAGVRDGYTF. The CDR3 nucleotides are TGTGCCTGGAGTGTACAGGGGGCAGGGGTTAGGGATGGCTACACCTTC.